This T cell receptor beta chain was found in a study of spatial heterogeneity in lung cancer. Looking at the study overall: Researchers sequenced follow-up PBMC samples if they had them, and these came a median of around 24 months after resection.

This clonotype was detected many times. Each CDR3 protein gets one entry after TCRdb re-called the 5' RACE reads with MiXCR. The sample shows approximately 43,000 distinct CDR3 sequences, about 10% of them seen only once. Time point here: blood at routine non-recurrence follow-up after resection. The sequenced material consisted of unsorted whole RNA from tumor, nontumor lung or frozen PBMC. Germline V gene data show CDR1 as SEHNR and CDR2 as FQNEAQ (reference sequence). This CDR3 is 14 amino acids long. Trimming shortened V by 5 bases and J by 1 base, and 11 bases separated the two germline ends. Sequences were derived from PBMCs, sampled at follow-up. This TCR was sampled from a female donor with early-stage non-small cell lung cancer. The chain joins TRBV7-9 to TRBJ1-1, with D unclear. CDR3 nucleotide sequence: TGTGCCAGCAGCCAATCCGGGCAGAACACTGAAGCTTTCTTT. Protein: CASSQSGQNTEAFF.